This entry lists 26 T cell receptor beta chains sequenced from one sample in a study of T cells in Graves' hyperthyroidism and ophthalmopathy (dated by TCRdb to about 2019). The library was made by multiplex PCR. The instrument was an Illumina HiSeq 2000. The TCR beta CDR3 regions were amplified from RNA transcripts. For the first round of RT-PCR on the TCR CDR3, the HTBI primer set was used together with the Qiagen OneStep RT-PCR kit. TCRdb itself trimmed the public reads at Q25 with fastp, ran MiXCR and retained productive beta chains. Every CDR3 protein is listed once, alongside the most common genes and DNA of its rows. This sample has about 520,000 distinct CDR3 sequences in its table, and roughly a quarter of those were observed once. About 11% of the sample goes to the ten largest clones. The sample was blood. The receptors were sampled from a woman aged 25-40 years with Graves' ophthalmopathy.

At least ten counts were recorded for this clonotype. V gene TRBV7-3 combines with J gene TRBJ2-2; the D gene could be TRBD1 or TRBD2 (7 bases each). The CDR3 runs to 18 residues. CDR1 and CDR2 (germline): SGHTA, FQGTGA. The V gene lost 1 base and the J gene lost 6 bases, with 21 bases spanning the gap. CDR3 region: CASSLRVGDREGSGELFF. CDR3 in DNA: TGTGCCAGCAGCTTAAGAGTTGGAGACAGGGAGGGGTCCGGGGAGCTGTTTTTT.

As concerns this clonotype: A much larger clone lies a single base off, so this may be a read error. The V call is TRBV7-7, the J call TRBJ1-1; the D gene is possibly TRBD1 (6 bases). CDR3 length: 13 amino acids. Germline lookup yields CDR1 SSHAT and CDR2 FNYEAQ (reference sequence). CDR3 sequence reads: CASNGTRWTEAFF. Written as DNA, the CDR3 is TGTGCTAGCAACGGGACACGATGGACTGAAGCTTTCTTT.

The chain couples TRBV4-1 to TRBJ2-7; 8 bases fit TRBD1. This CDR3 comprises 16 residues. V lost 3 bases and J lost 0; bases outside the gene matches: 7. CDR1 MGHRA and CDR2 YSYEKL come from the germline V gene. CDR3 DNA sequence: TGCGCCAGCAGCCATGGTTTGGACAGGGTCTCCTACGAGCAGTACTTC. Protein: CASSHGLDRVSYEQYF.

A note on this clonotype: The junction departs from the called germline gene at one end, perhaps through a read error. The chain employs TRBV2 and TRBJ2-7, with 13 bases lining up with TRBD2. The germline gives CDR1 SNHLY, CDR2 FYNNEI. The CDR3 length is 15 residues. The DNA of the CDR3 is TGTGCCGGCAGCCGGCCGGGACTAGCGGGATACGAGCGGTACTTC. It specifies CAGSRPGLAGYERYF.

In this sample, this clonotype turned up many times. The chain has TRBV27 and TRBJ2-6; 7 bases agree with TRBD1. Trimming at V came to 6 bases and at J to 0 bases, leaving 8 bases not matched to a gene. Germline V CDR1 and CDR2: MNHEY, SMNVEV (reference sequence). The CDR3 consists of 17 residues. CDR3 loop: CASRSTGSGSGANVLTF. Written as DNA, the CDR3 is TGTGCCAGCAGATCGACAGGGTCAGGCTCTGGGGCCAACGTCCTGACTTTC.

This clonotype was counted once. The chain joins TRBV15 to TRBJ2-2; D remains ambiguous. There are 15 residues in the CDR3. Trimming took off 1 base at V and 5 bases at J, with 11 bases between the two ends. From germline, CDR1 is LNHNV and CDR2 YYDKDF (reference sequence). CDR3 nucleotides: TGTGCCACCAGCAGAGTCTCCGCCGGGACCGGGGAGCTGTTTTTT. Its translation is CATSRVSAGTGELFF.

The chain uses TRBV11-2 and TRBJ2-5; TRBD2 agrees at 15 bases. Trimming cost V 5 bases and J 3 bases; bases outside gene matches: 10. Germline V gene sequence: CDR1 SGHAT, CDR2 FQNNGV. The CDR3 consists of 18 residues. The CDR3 DNA is TGTGCCAGCAGCGCTAAACGGGGACTAGCGGGAGGCGAAGAGACCCAGTACTTC. Its protein is CASSAKRGLAGGEETQYF.

This clonotype showed up just once. This chain uses TRBV5-4 with TRBJ2-1, with D maybe TRBD1 (8 bases). Per germline, CDR1 SGHNT and CDR2 YYREEE (reference sequence). The V gene lost 1 base and the J gene lost 5 bases, with 13 bases spanning the gap. This CDR3 region has 15 residues. CDR3 DNA sequence: TGTGCCAGCAGCTTGACTACAGGGGGGGACAATGAGCAGTTCTTC. Its translation: CASSLTTGGDNEQFF.

This clonotype was counted ten times or more. This rearrangement joins TRBV12-3 or TRBV12-4 to TRBJ1-6, with D perhaps matching TRBD1 (6 bases). The CDR3 covers 14 residues. V was trimmed by 1 base and J by 10 bases, leaving 11 bases between them. CDR3 region: CASSLVRGRSPLHF. The CDR3, as DNA: TGTGCCAGCAGTTTAGTCAGGGGACGCTCACCCCTCCACTTT.

This clonotype has at least ten counts. CDR3 DNA sequence: TGTGCCAGCAGTCCAGACAGGGCCACAGGGGAGACCCAGTACTTC. Its protein product is CASSPDRATGETQYF. The chain employs TRBV27 and TRBJ2-5; 7 bases align to TRBD1. V was pared by 5 bases and J by 5 bases, with 11 bases of the junction left unmatched. The CDR3 is 15 amino acids. Germline V lookup: CDR1 MNHEY, CDR2 SMNVEV (reference sequence).

In this sample, this clonotype turned up many times. V usage is TRBV7-8 and J usage is TRBJ1-5; 7 bases line up with TRBD1. This CDR3 region has 14 residues. Germline V gene data show CDR1 as SGHVS and CDR2 as FQNEAQ. Germline trimming cut 6 bases from V and 2 bases from J; bases unmatched to any gene: 4. The CDR3 loop reads CASSSDRGNQPQHF. For the CDR3, the DNA is TGTGCCAGCAGTTCAGACAGGGGCAATCAGCCCCAGCATTTT.

This clonotype occurred many times. The chain uses TRBV7-2 and TRBJ2-5; 10 bases map to TRBD2. CDR1 is SGHTA and CDR2 is FQGNSA in the germline V gene. The length of the CDR3 is 15 residues. V shed 5 bases and J 1 base; nucleotides not matched to a gene: 4. The CDR3 protein is CASSISGGFQETQYF. The DNA of the CDR3 is TGTGCCAGCAGCATTAGCGGGGGGTTCCAAGAGACCCAGTACTTC. Full variable domain (missing parts from reference TRBV7-2 and TRBJ2-5): GAGVSQSPSNKVTEKGKDVELRCDPISGHTALYWYRQSLGQGLEFLIYFQGNSAPDKSGLPSDRFSAERTGGSVSTLTIQRTQQEDSAVYLCASSISGGFQETQYFGPGTRLLVL.

There are a few counts of this clonotype. This rearrangement joins TRBV2 to TRBJ1-1; no clear D gene. The germline CDR1 and CDR2 sequences are SNHLY and FYNNEI. The CDR3 extends over 16 amino acids. Between the trimmed V and J ends, which lost 5 bases and 1 base, there was a span of 17 bases. CDR3 nucleotides: TGTGCCAGCAGTCGAAGAGTCCGAGCCAAGAACACTGAAGCTTTCTTT. Encoded protein: CASSRRVRAKNTEAFF.

The chain is built from TRBV15 and TRBJ2-7; D is possibly TRBD2 (6 bases). Germline lookup yields CDR1 LNHNV and CDR2 YYDKDF (reference sequence). Trimming cost V 0 bases and J 6 bases, with 12 bases left between them. The CDR3 sequence is 14 residues long. The CDR3 coding sequence is TGTGCCACCAGCAGAGAACCGAGGAGGGCCGAGCAGTACTTC. This translates into CATSREPRRAEQYF.

In this sample, this clonotype turned up many times. This rearrangement joins TRBV12-3 or TRBV12-4 to TRBJ1-1; D may be TRBD1 (5 bases). Trimming removed 1 base at V and 3 bases at J, with 6 bases between. The CDR3 spans 13 residues. The CDR3 here is CASSLDRYTEAFF. CDR3 DNA sequence: TGTGCCAGCAGTTTAGACAGGTACACTGAAGCTTTCTTT.

This chain uses TRBV6-1 with TRBJ2-7, with TRBD1 matching over 8 bases. The length of the CDR3 is 13 residues. The trim removed 5 bases at V and 9 bases at J, leaving 9 bases unmatched. CDR1 and CDR2 from the germline V gene are MNHNS and SASEGT. CDR3 region: CASSRQGAGWQYF. DNA of the CDR3: TGTGCCAGCAGTCGCCAGGGGGCTGGGTGGCAGTACTTC.

This clonotype was recorded at least ten times. The chain carries TRBV30 and TRBJ1-1; no clear D gene. Trimming took 0 bases from V and 6 from J, leaving 5 bases between them. Germline CDR1 is GTSNPN and CDR2 is SVGIG (reference sequence). The CDR3 consists of 11 residues. CDR3 loop: CAWSVGSEAFF. The DNA of the CDR3 is TGTGCCTGGAGTGTAGGGTCTGAAGCTTTCTTT.

This clonotype was counted many times. The rearrangement links TRBV27 to TRBJ1-2; TRBD1 is a possible D gene (6 bases). Germline V gene sequence: CDR1 MNHEY, CDR2 SMNVEV (reference sequence). The CDR3 contains 14 residues. With 2 bases removed from V and 3 bases from J, the gap between germline ends came to 10 bases. CDR3 region: CASSLTGRDYGYTF. CDR3 nucleotide sequence: TGTGCCAGCAGTTTAACAGGGAGGGACTATGGCTACACCTTC.

Many counts were recorded for this clonotype. The chain combines TRBV28 with TRBJ1-2, with 10 bases aligning to TRBD1. CDR3 length equals 15 residues. CDR1 and CDR2 (germline): MDHEN, SYDVKM. J gave up 0 bases and V 3 bases, and 1 base lay outside the gene matches. The CDR3 DNA reads TGTGCCAGCAGTTTGACAGGGGGCGCTAACTATGGCTACACCTTC. It codes for CASSLTGGANYGYTF.

This clonotype was recorded at least ten times. The chain is built from TRBV28 and TRBJ1-5; D remains ambiguous. V was cut by 5 bases and J by 16 bases, with 18 bases left in between. The germline CDR1 and CDR2 sequences are MDHEN and SYDVKM. This CDR3 has 12 residues. The CDR3 sequence: CASSANLRPRHF. DNA for the CDR3: TGTGCCAGCAGTGCAAATTTAAGGCCCAGACATTTT.

This clonotype has a handful of counts. V gene TRBV11-1 combines with J gene TRBJ1-1; a possible D gene is TRBD1 (6 bases). The CDR3 consists of 17 residues. The germline gives CDR1 SGHAT, CDR2 FQDESV (reference sequence). With 1 base removed from V and 3 bases from J, the gap between germline ends came to 18 bases. The DNA of the CDR3 is TGTGCCAGCAGCTTAGGATCGGGGGGGCGGTATGACACTGAAGCTTTCTTT. It is translated as CASSLGSGGRYDTEAFF.

V usage is TRBV30 and J usage is TRBJ1-2; TRBD1 aligns across 7 bases. CDR1 is GTSNPN, CDR2 SVGIG, per germline (reference sequence). The V segment lost 3 bases and the J segment 4 bases; nucleotides outside the gene matches: 8. The CDR3 consists of 14 residues. This CDR3 is CAWSGQVVAYGYTF. CDR3 bases: TGTGCCTGGAGCGGACAGGTTGTGGCCTATGGCTACACCTTC.

In this sample, this clonotype turned up many times. The V and J genes are TRBV12-3 or TRBV12-4 and TRBJ1-6; TRBD1 matches at 10 bases. V lost 5 bases and J lost 4; bases outside the gene matches: 5. There are 16 residues in the CDR3. The CDR3 DNA is TGTGCCAGCAGTCCTGGACAGGGGGTGTATAATTCACCCCTCCACTTT. It encodes CASSPGQGVYNSPLHF.

In its sample, this clonotype was seen many times. V gene TRBV30 combines with J gene TRBJ1-2; D ambiguous. The CDR3 consists of 13 residues. Per germline, CDR1 GTSNPN and CDR2 SVGIG (reference sequence). The V end was cut by 4 bases, the J end by 0 bases, with 9 bases between. DNA of the CDR3: TGTGCCTGGATAAGGGAAACTAACTATGGCTACACCTTC. It codes for CAWIRETNYGYTF.

Many counts were recorded for this clonotype. The CDR3 loop is CASSEVQGGYDEQYF. The DNA for the CDR3 is TGTGCCAGCAGTGAAGTACAGGGGGGGTATGACGAGCAGTACTTC. The chain combines TRBV6-1 with TRBJ2-7; weak D call: TRBD1 (8 bases). Trimming pared 1 base from V and 5 bases from J, leaving 15 bases between. This CDR3 is built from 15 residues. In germline, CDR1 is MNHNS, CDR2 SASEGT.

Turning to this clonotype: A much bigger clone sits one base away, suggesting this may be a read error. This chain uses TRBV5-6 with TRBJ2-7; D is undetermined. This CDR3 spans 13 amino acids. Germline-derived CDR1 and CDR2 are SGHDT and YYEEEE. The CDR3 is CASSSVSYNEQCF. In DNA form, the CDR3 reads TGTGCCAGCAGCTCCGTCAGCTACAACGAGCAGTGCTTC.